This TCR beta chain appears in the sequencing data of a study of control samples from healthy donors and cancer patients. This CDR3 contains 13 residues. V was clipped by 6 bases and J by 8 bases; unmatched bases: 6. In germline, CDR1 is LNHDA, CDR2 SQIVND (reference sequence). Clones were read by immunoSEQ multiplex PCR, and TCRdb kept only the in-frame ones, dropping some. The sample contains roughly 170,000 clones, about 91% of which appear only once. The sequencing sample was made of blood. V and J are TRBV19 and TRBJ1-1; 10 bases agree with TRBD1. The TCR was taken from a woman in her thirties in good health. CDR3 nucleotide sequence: TGTGCCAGTAGCCCCCGGGACAGGGGAGAAGCTTTCTTT. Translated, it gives CASSPRDRGEAFF.